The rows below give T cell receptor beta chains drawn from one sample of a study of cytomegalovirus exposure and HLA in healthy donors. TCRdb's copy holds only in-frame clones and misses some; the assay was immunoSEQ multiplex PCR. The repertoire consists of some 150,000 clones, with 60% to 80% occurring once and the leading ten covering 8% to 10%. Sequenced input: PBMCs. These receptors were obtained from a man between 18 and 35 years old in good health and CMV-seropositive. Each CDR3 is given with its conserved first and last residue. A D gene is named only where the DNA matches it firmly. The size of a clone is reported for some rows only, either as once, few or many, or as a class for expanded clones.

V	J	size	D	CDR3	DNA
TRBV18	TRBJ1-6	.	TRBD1	CASSPGTGNDSPLHF	TGTGCCAGCTCACCTGGGACAGGAAATGACTCACCCCTCCACTTT
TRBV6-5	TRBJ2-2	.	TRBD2	CASTVSGGAVGELFF	TGTGCCAGCACGGTCAGCGGGGGGGCGGTCGGGGAGCTGTTTTTT
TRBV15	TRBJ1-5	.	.	CATSRDAGNQPQHF	TGTGCCACCAGCAGAGATGCCGGTAATCAGCCCCAGCATTTT
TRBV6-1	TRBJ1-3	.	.	CALLDSPSGNTIYF	TGTGCCTTACTCGACAGTCCCTCTGGAAACACCATATATTTT
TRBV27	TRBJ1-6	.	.	CAGSLSYRLGSPLHF	TGTGCCGGCAGTTTATCATACAGGCTAGGGTCACCCCTCCACTTT
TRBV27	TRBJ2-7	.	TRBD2	CASSFKLAGSSYEQYF	TGTGCCAGCAGTTTCAAACTAGCGGGGAGCTCCTACGAGCAGTACTTC
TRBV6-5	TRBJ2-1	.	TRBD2	CASSYYSGRGMDEQFF	TGTGCCAGCAGTTACTACAGCGGGAGAGGGATGGATGAGCAGTTCTTC
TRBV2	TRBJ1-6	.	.	CASGGRSSYNSPLHF	TGTGCCAGCGGTGGGAGGAGCTCCTATAATTCACCCCTCCACTTT
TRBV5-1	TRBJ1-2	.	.	CASSWPDQEDGYTF	TGCGCCAGCAGCTGGCCAGACCAGGAGGATGGCTACACCTTC
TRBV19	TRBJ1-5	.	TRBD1	CASTRDREQHQPQHF	TGTGCCAGTACCCGGGACAGGGAGCAGCATCAGCCCCAGCATTTT
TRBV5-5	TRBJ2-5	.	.	CASSLGTEYF	TGTGCCAGCAGCTTGGGGACAGAGTACTTC
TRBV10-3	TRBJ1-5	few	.	CAISEWYRANSNQPQHF	TGTGCCATCAGTGAATGGTACAGGGCCAATAGCAATCAGCCCCAGCATTTT
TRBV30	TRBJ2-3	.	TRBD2	CAWSALAGGTDTQYF	TGTGCCTGGAGTGCCCTAGCGGGGGGCACAGATACGCAGTATTTT
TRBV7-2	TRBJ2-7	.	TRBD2	CATTPTSGRGYEQYF	TGTGCCACGACCCCAACTAGCGGGAGGGGGTACGAGCAGTACTTC
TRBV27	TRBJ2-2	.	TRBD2	CASSFGLAANTGELFF	TGTGCCAGCAGTTTTGGACTAGCGGCGAACACCGGGGAGCTGTTTTTT
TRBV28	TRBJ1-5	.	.	CASIGTGGQPQHF	TGTGCCAGCATCGGGACGGGGGGACAGCCCCAGCATTTT
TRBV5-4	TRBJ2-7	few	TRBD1	CASINRGLNEQYF	TGTGCCAGCATCAACAGGGGTTTGAACGAGCAGTACTTC
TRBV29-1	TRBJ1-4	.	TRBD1	CSVSTGTANEKLFF	TGCAGCGTATCAACCGGGACAGCTAATGAAAAACTGTTTTTT
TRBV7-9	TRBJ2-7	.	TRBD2	CASSLSSSGSSYEQYF	TGTGCCAGCAGCTTATCTTCTAGCGGGAGCTCCTACGAGCAGTACTTC
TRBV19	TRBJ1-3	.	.	CASSAQAGTGNTIYF	TGTGCCAGTAGTGCCCAGGCGGGGACTGGAAACACCATATATTTT
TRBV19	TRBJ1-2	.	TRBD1	CASSTSGQDVGYTF	TGTGCCAGTAGTACTTCGGGACAGGACGTAGGCTACACCTTC
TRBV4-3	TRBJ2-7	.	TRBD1	CASSQGAINYEQYF	TGCGCCAGCAGTCAGGGGGCTATTAACTACGAGCAGTACTTC
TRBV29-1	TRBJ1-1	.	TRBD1	CSVEDRVLPEAFF	TGCAGCGTCGAAGACAGGGTTCTCCCTGAAGCTTTCTTT
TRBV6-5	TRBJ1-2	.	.	CASGLRNYGYTF	TGTGCCAGCGGGCTACGGAACTATGGCTACACCTTC
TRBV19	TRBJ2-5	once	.	CASSARVEETQYF	TGTGCCAGTAGTGCGAGGGTTGAAGAGACCCAGTACTTC
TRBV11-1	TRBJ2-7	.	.	CASSLLSRQDFYEQYF	TGTGCCAGCAGCTTACTTAGCCGACAGGATTTCTACGAGCAGTACTTC
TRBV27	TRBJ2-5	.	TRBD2	CASSLRVMRGNLQETQYF	TGTGCCAGCAGTTTAAGGGTAATGCGGGGGAATCTCCAAGAGACCCAGTACTTC
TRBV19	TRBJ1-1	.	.	CASRDRGWNTEAFF	TGTGCCAGTAGAGATCGGGGTTGGAACACTGAAGCTTTCTTT
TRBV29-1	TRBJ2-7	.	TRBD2	CSVEGFSGNEQYF	TGCAGCGTTGAAGGTTTCAGCGGGAACGAGCAGTACTTC
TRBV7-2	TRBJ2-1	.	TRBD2	CASSLSWTSGSNEQFF	TGTGCCAGCAGCTTAAGTTGGACTAGCGGGAGTAATGAGCAGTTCTTC
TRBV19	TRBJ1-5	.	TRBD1	CASRQGNRNQPQHF	TGTGCCAGCCGACAGGGGAATCGCAATCAGCCCCAGCATTTT
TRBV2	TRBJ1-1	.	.	CASRASGENTEAFF	TGTGCCAGCAGAGCATCAGGGGAGAACACTGAAGCTTTCTTT
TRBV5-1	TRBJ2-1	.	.	CASSLEDGIYNEQFF	TGCGCCAGCAGCTTGGAGGACGGGATCTACAATGAGCAGTTCTTC
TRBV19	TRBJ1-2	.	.	CASSTRTVRGYTF	TGTGCCAGTAGTACACGGACAGTACGAGGCTACACCTTC
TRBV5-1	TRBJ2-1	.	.	CASGDPGGWNEQFF	TGCGCCAGCGGGGACCCCGGGGGTTGGAATGAGCAGTTCTTC